This T cell receptor (beta chain) appears in the sequencing data of a study of CD8 T cells in ankylosing spondylitis. Overall study results and limits: A TCR beta motif of fewer than ten highly homologous variants seemed to mark ankylosing spondylitis blood. Matched ankylosing spondylitis synovial fluid reportedly contained a significantly enriched population of disease-linked clones.

The V end lost 4 bases, the J end lost 2 bases, and 10 bases lay between the germline ends. This CDR3 comprises 13 residues. Per the germline V gene, CDR1 is DFQATT and CDR2 is SNEGSKA (reference sequence). TCRdb re-called the 5' RACE reads with MiXCR, one entry per CDR3 protein. The sample holds more than 650,000 distinct CDR3 sequences, 12% seen once. Note on this clonotype: What it binds is not known.

Sequencing input: blood, either unsorted or a sorted T cell fraction (not recorded which). The sequence was collected from a male donor with ankylosing spondylitis. J is TRBJ2-3 and V is TRBV20-1; the D is unclear. The DNA of the CDR3 is TGCAGTGCTACAGCCCGGAACACAGATACGCAGTATTTT. It codes for CSATARNTDTQYF.